Listed below are T cell receptor beta chains from one sample, sequenced in a study of early T cells in non-severe SARS-CoV-2 infection. Via MiXCR, TCRdb re-called the 5' RACE reads, giving one row per CDR3 protein. The sample shows around 64,000 distinct CDR3 sequences, around 11% of them seen only once. The sequenced sample consisted of whole blood. The receptors here all came from an adult who was a healthcare worker with PCR-confirmed SARS-CoV-2 infection or an uninfected control (not recorded which). CDR3s include the opening cysteine and the closing phenylalanine or tryptophan. D genes are given only for firm matches. Clone size is given for some rows only: seen once, a few or many times, or a class if the clone is expanded.

j_call | clone_size | d_call | v_call | cdr3_aa | cdr3_nt
TRBJ2-3 | many | . | TRBV18 | CASSSGARGSTQYF | TGTGCCAGCTCATCGGGGGCCCGGGGAAGTACGCAGTATTTT
TRBJ2-1 | many | . | TRBV20-1 | CSARYRGYNEQFF | TGCAGTGCTAGATATCGGGGTTACAATGAGCAGTTCTTC
TRBJ2-7 | many | TRBD2 | TRBV5-1 | CASSLASGVLSYEQYF | TGCGCCAGCAGCTTGGCGAGCGGGGTACTATCCTACGAGCAGTACTTC
TRBJ2-5 | . | . | TRBV7-2 | CASSLRGALETQYF | TGTGCCAGCAGCTTAAGGGGGGCGCTTGAGACCCAGTACTTC
TRBJ1-6 | few | . | TRBV5-6 | CASSLDGSSYNSPLHF | TGTGCCAGCAGCTTGGATGGGAGCTCCTATAATTCACCCCTCCACTTT
TRBJ2-7 | many | . | TRBV13 | CASSFGREEQYF | TGTGCCAGCAGCTTCGGCCGGGAGGAGCAGTACTTC
TRBJ1-1 | . | TRBD1 | TRBV4-3 | CASSQDRVSTEAFF | TGCGCCAGCAGCCAGGACAGGGTTAGCACTGAAGCTTTCTTT
TRBJ2-1 | . | TRBD2 | TRBV27 | CASTASGPLLHNEQFF | TGTGCCAGCACGGCTAGCGGCCCCTTGTTGCACAATGAGCAGTTCTTC
TRBJ2-7 | many | . | TRBV7-9 | CASSLGQEQYF | TGTGCCAGCAGCTTAGGACAGGAACAGTACTTC
TRBJ1-2 | many | . | TRBV11-2 | CASSFRGGYTF | TGTGCCAGCAGCTTTCGAGGAGGCTACACCTTC
TRBJ1-3 | many | . | TRBV2 | CASSSGSSGNTIYF | TGTGCCAGCAGTTCGGGGAGCTCTGGAAACACCATATATTTT
TRBJ1-3 | . | . | TRBV24-1 | CATSGPIYF | TGTGCCACCAGTGGCCCCATATATTTT
TRBJ2-1 | few | TRBD2 | TRBV5-5 | CASSLDSGGADEQFF | TGTGCCAGCAGCTTGGATAGCGGGGGGGCAGATGAGCAGTTCTTC
TRBJ2-1 | . | . | TRBV2 | CASSESTSSYNEQFF | TGTGCCAGCAGTGAATCCACTAGCTCCTACAATGAGCAGTTCTTC
TRBJ2-4 | many | . | TRBV24-1 | CATSDRTVAKNIQYF | TGTGCCACCAGTGATCGGACGGTAGCCAAAAACATTCAGTACTTC
TRBJ1-1 | many | . | TRBV30 | CAWRAQGNAEAFF | TGTGCCTGGAGGGCGCAGGGGAATGCTGAAGCTTTCTTT
TRBJ2-1 | . | TRBD2 | TRBV19 | CASSPMPSGGRHNEQFF | TGTGCCAGTAGCCCCATGCCTAGCGGGGGTCGGCACAATGAGCAGTTCTTC
TRBJ2-3 | few | TRBD2 | TRBV7-2 | CASSLAGLYTDTQYF | TGTGCCAGCAGCTTAGCGGGACTATACACAGATACGCAGTATTTT
TRBJ2-1 | few | . | TRBV7-3 | CASSLTPSYNEQFF | TGTGCCAGCAGCTTAACCCCCTCCTACAATGAGCAGTTCTTC
TRBJ2-1 | many | TRBD2 | TRBV2 | CASMESGGSSYNEQFF | TGTGCCAGCATGGAATCGGGGGGGAGCTCCTACAATGAGCAGTTCTTC
TRBJ1-6 | many | TRBD1 | TRBV30 | CAWSARQGSYNSPLHF | TGTGCCTGGAGTGCAAGACAGGGGTCCTATAATTCACCCCTCCACTTT
TRBJ2-2 | many | . | TRBV9 | CASSVPPTGPGELFF | TGTGCCAGCAGCGTACCTCCCACCGGACCCGGGGAGCTGTTTTTT
TRBJ2-7 | many | . | TRBV4-1 | CASSQDQGRGMVGASYEQYF | TGCGCCAGCAGCCAAGATCAGGGCCGCGGGATGGTAGGTGCGTCCTACGAGCAGTACTTC
TRBJ2-3 | many | . | TRBV12-3/TRBV12-4 | CASSSGVRRTDTQYF | TGTGCCAGCAGTTCAGGCGTCAGGCGCACAGATACGCAGTATTTT
TRBJ1-3 | . | . | TRBV20-1 | CSAHWTVENTIYF | TGCAGTGCCCATTGGACTGTGGAAAACACCATATATTTT
TRBJ2-7 | many | TRBD1 | TRBV7-2 | CASRYRDRSSYEQYF | TGTGCCAGCAGGTACCGGGACAGGAGCTCCTACGAGCAGTACTTC
TRBJ2-7 | once | TRBD1 | TRBV6-1 | CASSGGQGVYEQYF | TGTGCCAGCAGTGGGGGACAGGGGGTCTACGAGCAGTACTTC
TRBJ1-1 | . | TRBD1 | TRBV18 | CASSLGQAASTEAFF | TGTGCCAGCTCATTGGGACAGGCTGCGAGCACTGAAGCTTTCTTT
TRBJ2-3 | many | TRBD2 | TRBV5-1 | CASSLTSGYTDTQYF | TGCGCCAGCAGCTTGACTAGCGGTTACACAGATACGCAGTATTTT
TRBJ2-1 | many | TRBD1 | TRBV30 | CAWRDRGGYNEQFF | TGTGCCTGGAGGGACAGGGGAGGCTACAATGAGCAGTTCTTC
TRBJ1-2 | many | . | TRBV5-1 | CASSLLQGGDGYTF | TGCGCCAGCAGCTTGTTACAGGGAGGGGATGGCTACACCTTC
TRBJ2-1 | few | TRBD2 | TRBV5-4 | CASSLGLAASYNEQFF | TGTGCCAGCAGCTTGGGCCTAGCGGCCTCCTACAATGAGCAGTTCTTC
TRBJ2-1 | . | TRBD2 | TRBV7-3 | CASSPGMSGRPTYNEQFF | TGTGCCAGCAGCCCCGGGATGAGCGGGAGGCCAACCTACAATGAGCAGTTCTTC
TRBJ2-5 | . | TRBD2 | TRBV7-3 | CASSASGRPQETQYF | TGTGCCAGCAGCGCAAGCGGGAGGCCCCAAGAGACCCAGTACTTC
TRBJ2-5 | . | . | TRBV27 | CASSTSLQETQYF | TGTGCCAGCAGTACTAGCCTACAAGAGACCCAGTACTTC